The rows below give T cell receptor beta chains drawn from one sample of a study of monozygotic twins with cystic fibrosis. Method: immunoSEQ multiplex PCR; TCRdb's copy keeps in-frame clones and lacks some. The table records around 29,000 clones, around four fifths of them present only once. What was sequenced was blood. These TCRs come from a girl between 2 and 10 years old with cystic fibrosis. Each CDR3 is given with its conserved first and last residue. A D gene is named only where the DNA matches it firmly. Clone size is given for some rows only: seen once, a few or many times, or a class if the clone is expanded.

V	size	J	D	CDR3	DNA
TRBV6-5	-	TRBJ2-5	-	CASSLGQTQYF	TGTGCCAGCAGTTTGGGGCAGACCCAGTACTTC
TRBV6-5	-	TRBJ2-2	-	CASSYPNTGELFF	TGTGCCAGCAGTTACCCTAACACCGGGGAGCTGTTTTTT
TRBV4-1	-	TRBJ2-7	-	CASSQDDLGEQYF	TGCGCCAGCAGCCAAGATGATCTCGGCGAGCAGTACTTC
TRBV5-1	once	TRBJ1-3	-	CASSLGRISGNTIYF	TGCGCCAGCAGCTTGGGCAGGATCTCTGGAAACACCATATATTTT
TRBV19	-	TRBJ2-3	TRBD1	CASSILGTGTDTQYF	TGTGCCAGTAGTATTCTCGGGACAGGGACAGATACGCAGTATTTT
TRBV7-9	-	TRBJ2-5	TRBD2	CASNTGGRTSGMETQYF	TGTGCCAGCAATACAGGGGGCCGGACTAGCGGGATGGAGACCCAGTACTTC
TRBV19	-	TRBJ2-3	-	CASSPGLSTDTQYF	TGTGCCAGTTCGCCGGGACTTTCAACAGATACGCAGTATTTT
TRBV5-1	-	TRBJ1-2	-	CASRPAVESYGYTF	TGCGCCAGCAGACCCGCCGTGGAGTCCTATGGCTACACCTTC
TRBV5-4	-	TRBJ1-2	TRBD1	CASIPRQGFGYTF	TGTGCCAGCATCCCGAGACAGGGGTTTGGCTACACCTTC
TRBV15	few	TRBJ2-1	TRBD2	CATSTLAGDYNEQFF	TGTGCCACCAGCACACTAGCGGGAGACTACAATGAGCAGTTCTTC
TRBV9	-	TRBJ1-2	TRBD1	CASSAPGQGLGYTF	TGTGCCAGCAGCGCACCGGGACAGGGCTTAGGCTACACCTTC
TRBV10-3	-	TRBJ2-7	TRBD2	CAISGTSGSTRYEQYF	TGTGCCATCAGCGGGACTAGCGGGAGTACCCGTTACGAGCAGTACTTC
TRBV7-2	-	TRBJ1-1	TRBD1	CASSPWTGGSTEAFF	TGTGCCAGCAGCCCATGGACAGGGGGGAGCACTGAAGCTTTCTTT
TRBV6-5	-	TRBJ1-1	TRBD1	CASRRDRPNTEAFF	TGTGCCAGCAGACGGGACAGACCGAACACTGAAGCTTTCTTT
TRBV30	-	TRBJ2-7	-	CAWSVYPYRAPWSSYEQYF	TGTGCCTGGAGTGTTTACCCGTACCGAGCTCCCTGGAGCTCCTACGAGCAGTACTTC
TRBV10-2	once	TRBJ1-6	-	CASSESQAGTNNSPLHF	TGCGCCAGCAGTGAGTCCCAAGCCGGGACGAATAATTCACCCCTCCACTTT
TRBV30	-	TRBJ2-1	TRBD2	CAWRELAGGYNEQFF	TGTGCCTGGAGGGAGCTAGCGGGAGGATACAATGAGCAGTTCTTC
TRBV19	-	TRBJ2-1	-	CASSIDGGDYNEQFF	TGTGCCAGTAGTATAGATGGCGGGGACTACAATGAGCAGTTCTTC
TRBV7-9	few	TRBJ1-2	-	CASSLSETENYGYTF	TGTGCCAGCAGCTTAAGCGAGACAGAGAACTATGGCTACACCTTC
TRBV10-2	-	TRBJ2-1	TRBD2	CASRVAGGVDEQFF	TGCGCCAGCAGGGTCGCGGGAGGAGTCGATGAGCAGTTCTTC
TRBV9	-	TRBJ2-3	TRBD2	CASSVGTSGSRGDTQYF	TGTGCCAGCAGCGTCGGGACTAGCGGGAGTCGCGGAGATACGCAGTATTTT
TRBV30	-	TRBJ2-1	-	CAWSASRPYNEQFF	TGTGCCTGGAGTGCTAGCAGGCCCTACAATGAGCAGTTCTTC
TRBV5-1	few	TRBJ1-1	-	CASSLGMGERNTEAFF	TGCGCCAGCAGCTTGGGAATGGGGGAACGGAACACTGAAGCTTTCTTT
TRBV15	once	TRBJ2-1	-	CATSRAGQYDEQFF	TGTGCCACCAGCAGAGCCGGTCAGTACGATGAGCAGTTCTTC
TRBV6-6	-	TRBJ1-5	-	CASSLQGNQPQHF	TGTGCCAGCAGCCTACAGGGTAACCAGCCCCAGCATTTT
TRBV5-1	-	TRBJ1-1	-	CASSLLGETEAFF	TGCGCCAGCAGCTTATTGGGAGAGACTGAAGCTTTCTTT
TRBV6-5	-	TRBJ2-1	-	CASSRIDSSYNEQFF	TGTGCCAGCAGTCGCATCGACAGCTCCTACAATGAGCAGTTCTTC
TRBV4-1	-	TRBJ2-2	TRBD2	CASNPREGTGELFF	TGCGCCAGCAACCCGCGGGAGGGCACCGGGGAGCTGTTTTTT
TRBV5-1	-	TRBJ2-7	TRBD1	CASSLGGQVSYEQYF	TGCGCCAGCAGCTTGGGGGGACAGGTTAGCTACGAGCAGTACTTC
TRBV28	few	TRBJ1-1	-	CASSNIYSLWEAFF	TGTGCCAGCAGTAACATATATTCCCTTTGGGAAGCTTTCTTT
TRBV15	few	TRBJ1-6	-	CATSRDRAGAKNSPLHF	TGTGCCACCAGCAGAGATAGGGCGGGGGCTAAGAATTCACCCCTCCACTTT
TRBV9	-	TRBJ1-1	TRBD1	CASSAQGGVTEAFF	TGTGCCAGCAGCGCACAGGGGGGGGTGACTGAAGCTTTCTTT
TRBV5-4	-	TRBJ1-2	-	CASSFSGASINYGYTF	TGTGCCAGCAGCTTTTCAGGGGCTTCGATCAACTATGGCTACACCTTC
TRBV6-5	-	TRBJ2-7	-	CASKVSRNYEQYF	TGTGCCAGCAAGGTCAGCCGAAACTACGAGCAGTACTTC
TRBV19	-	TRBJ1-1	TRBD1	CASSIGQGTTEAFF	TGTGCCAGTAGTATAGGACAGGGAACTACTGAAGCTTTCTTT
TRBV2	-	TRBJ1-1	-	CASSQTGSAVRTEAFF	TGTGCCAGCAGTCAGACCGGGTCGGCGGTCAGGACTGAAGCTTTCTTT
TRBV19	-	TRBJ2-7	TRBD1	CATSTGPSTYEQYF	TGTGCCACCTCGACAGGGCCTTCGACCTACGAGCAGTACTTC